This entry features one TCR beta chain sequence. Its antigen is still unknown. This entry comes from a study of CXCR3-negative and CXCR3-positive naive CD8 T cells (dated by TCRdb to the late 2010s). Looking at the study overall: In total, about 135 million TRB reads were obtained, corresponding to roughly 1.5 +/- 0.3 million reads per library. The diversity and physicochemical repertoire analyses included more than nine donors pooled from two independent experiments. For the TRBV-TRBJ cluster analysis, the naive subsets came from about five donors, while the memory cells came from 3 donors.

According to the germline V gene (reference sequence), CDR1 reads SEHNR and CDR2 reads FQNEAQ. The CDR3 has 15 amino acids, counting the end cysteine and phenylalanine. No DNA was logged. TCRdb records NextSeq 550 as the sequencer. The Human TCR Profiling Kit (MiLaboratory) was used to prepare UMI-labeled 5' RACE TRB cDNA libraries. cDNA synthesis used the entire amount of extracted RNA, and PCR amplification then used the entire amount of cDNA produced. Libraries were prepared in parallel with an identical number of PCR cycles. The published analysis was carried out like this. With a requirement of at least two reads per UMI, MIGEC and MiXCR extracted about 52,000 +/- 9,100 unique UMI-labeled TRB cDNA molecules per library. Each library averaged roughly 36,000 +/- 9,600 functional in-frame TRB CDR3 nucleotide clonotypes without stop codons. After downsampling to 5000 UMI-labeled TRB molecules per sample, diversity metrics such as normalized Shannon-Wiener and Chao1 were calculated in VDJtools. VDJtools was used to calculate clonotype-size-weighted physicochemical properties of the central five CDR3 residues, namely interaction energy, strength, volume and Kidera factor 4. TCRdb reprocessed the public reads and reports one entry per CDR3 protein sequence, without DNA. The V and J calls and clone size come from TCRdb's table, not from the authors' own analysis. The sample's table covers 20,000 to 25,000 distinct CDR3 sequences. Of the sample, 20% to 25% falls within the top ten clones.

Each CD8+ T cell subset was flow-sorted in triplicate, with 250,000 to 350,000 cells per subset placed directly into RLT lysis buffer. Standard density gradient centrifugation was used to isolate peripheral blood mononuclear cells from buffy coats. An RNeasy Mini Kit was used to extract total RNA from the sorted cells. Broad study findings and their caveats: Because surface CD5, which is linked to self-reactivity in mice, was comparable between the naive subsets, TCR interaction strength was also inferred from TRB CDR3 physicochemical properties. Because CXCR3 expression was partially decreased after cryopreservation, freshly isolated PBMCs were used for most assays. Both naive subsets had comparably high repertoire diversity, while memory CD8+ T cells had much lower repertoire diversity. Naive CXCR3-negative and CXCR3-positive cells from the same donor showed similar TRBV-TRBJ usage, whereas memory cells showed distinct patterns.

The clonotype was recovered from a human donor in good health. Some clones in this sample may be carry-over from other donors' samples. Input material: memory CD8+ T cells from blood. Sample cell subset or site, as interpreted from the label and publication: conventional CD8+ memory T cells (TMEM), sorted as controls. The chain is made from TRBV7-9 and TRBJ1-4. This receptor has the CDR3 CASSFRDGTNEKLFF.